This TCR beta chain was recovered during a study of blood T cell repertoires in COVID-19. Sequenced by immunoSEQ multiplex PCR; TCRdb stores in-frame clones only, minus some. The sample includes 110,000 or so clones, roughly 80% of them seen just once. The sample taken for sequencing was peripheral blood. The TCR comes from a man between 45 and 60 years old with acute or convalescent COVID-19.

The CDR3 sequence is CASSILLAGTDTGELFF. The CDR3 DNA sequence: TGTGCCAGTAGTATTCTTCTAGCGGGTACGGACACCGGGGAGCTGTTTTTT. This rearrangement joins TRBV19 to TRBJ2-2, with 8 bases aligning to TRBD2. Trimming removed 3 bases from V and 3 bases from J; junction bases left unmatched: 9. From germline, CDR1 is LNHDA and CDR2 SQIVND (reference sequence). This CDR3 spans 17 amino acids.